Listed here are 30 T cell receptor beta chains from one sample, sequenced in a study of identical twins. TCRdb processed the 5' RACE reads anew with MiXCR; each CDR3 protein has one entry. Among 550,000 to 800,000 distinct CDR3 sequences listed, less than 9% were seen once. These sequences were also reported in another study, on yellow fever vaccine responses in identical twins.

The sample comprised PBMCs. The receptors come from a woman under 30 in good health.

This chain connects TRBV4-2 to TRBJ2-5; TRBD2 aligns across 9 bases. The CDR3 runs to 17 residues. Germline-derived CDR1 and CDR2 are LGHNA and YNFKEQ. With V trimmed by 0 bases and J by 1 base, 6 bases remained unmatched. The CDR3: CASSQDRAGGLQETQYF. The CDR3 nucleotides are TGTGCCAGCAGCCAAGATCGGGCGGGAGGGCTCCAAGAGACCCAGTACTTC.

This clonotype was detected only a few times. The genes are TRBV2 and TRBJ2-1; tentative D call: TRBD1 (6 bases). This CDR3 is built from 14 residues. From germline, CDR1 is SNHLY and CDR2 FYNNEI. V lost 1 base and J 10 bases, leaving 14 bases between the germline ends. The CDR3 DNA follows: TGTGCCAGCAGTGAAGACAGGCTAACAGGGGAGCAGTTCTTC. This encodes CASSEDRLTGEQFF.

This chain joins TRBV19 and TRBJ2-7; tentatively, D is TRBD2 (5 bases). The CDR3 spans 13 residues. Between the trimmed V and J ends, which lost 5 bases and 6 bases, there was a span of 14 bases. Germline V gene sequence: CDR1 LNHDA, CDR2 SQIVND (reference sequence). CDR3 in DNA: TGTGCCAGTAGTCCTAGCTTGACGGGCGAGCAGTACTTC. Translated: CASSPSLTGEQYF. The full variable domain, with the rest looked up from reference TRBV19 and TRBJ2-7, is DGGITQSPKYLFRKEGQNVTLSCEQNLNHDAMYWYRQDPGQGLRLIYYSQIVNDFQKGDIAEGYSVSREKKESFPLTVTSAQKNPTAFYLCASSPSLTGEQYFGPGTRLTVT.

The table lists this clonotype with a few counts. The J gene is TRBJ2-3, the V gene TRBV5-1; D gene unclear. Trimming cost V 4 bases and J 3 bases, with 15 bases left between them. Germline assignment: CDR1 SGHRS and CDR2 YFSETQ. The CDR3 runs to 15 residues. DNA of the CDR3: TGCGCCAGCAGCCCGGCTAGGGTTTATACAGATACGCAGTATTTT. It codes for CASSPARVYTDTQYF.

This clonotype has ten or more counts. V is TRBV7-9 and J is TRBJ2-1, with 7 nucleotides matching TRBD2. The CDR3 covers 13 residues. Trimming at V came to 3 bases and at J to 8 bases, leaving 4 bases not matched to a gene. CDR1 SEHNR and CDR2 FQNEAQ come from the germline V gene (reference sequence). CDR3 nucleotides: TGTGCCAGCAGCTTTCCGGGGGGTTATGAGCAGTTCTTC. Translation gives CASSFPGGYEQFF. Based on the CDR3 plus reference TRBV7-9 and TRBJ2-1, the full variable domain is DTGVSQNPRHKITKRGQNVTFRCDPISEHNRLYWYRQTLGQGPEFLTYFQNEAQLEKSRLLSDRFSAERPKGSFSTLEIQRTEQGDSAMYLCASSFPGGYEQFFGPGTRLTVL.

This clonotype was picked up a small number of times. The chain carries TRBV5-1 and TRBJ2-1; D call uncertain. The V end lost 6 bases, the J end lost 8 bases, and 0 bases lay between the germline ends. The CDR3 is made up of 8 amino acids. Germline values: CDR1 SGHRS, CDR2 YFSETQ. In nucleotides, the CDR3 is TGCGCCAGCAATGAGCAGTTCTTC. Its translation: CASNEQFF.

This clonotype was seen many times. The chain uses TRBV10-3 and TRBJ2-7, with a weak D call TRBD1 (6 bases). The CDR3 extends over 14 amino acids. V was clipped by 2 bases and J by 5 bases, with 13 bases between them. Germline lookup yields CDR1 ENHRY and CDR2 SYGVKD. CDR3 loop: CAISERTVGDEQYF. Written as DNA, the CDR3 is TGTGCCATCAGTGAGAGGACAGTGGGCGACGAGCAGTACTTC.

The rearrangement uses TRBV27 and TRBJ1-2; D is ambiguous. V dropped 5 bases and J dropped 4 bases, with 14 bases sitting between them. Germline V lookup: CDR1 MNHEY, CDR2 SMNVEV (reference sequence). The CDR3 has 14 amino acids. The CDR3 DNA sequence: TGTGCCAGCAGTGGGAACCCCAGAGTCTATGGCTACACCTTC. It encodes CASSGNPRVYGYTF.

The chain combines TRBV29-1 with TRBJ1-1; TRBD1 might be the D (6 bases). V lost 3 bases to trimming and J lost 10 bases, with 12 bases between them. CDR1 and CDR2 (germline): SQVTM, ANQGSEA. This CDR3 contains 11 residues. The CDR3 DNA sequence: TGCAGCGTTGACTGGCAGGGGATAGCTTTCTTT. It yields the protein CSVDWQGIAFF.

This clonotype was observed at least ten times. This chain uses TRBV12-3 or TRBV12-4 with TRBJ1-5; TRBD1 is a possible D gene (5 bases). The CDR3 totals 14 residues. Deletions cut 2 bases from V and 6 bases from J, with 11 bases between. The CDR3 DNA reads TGTGCCAGCAGTTTAAGGTTCGGGGGTCAGCCCCAGCATTTT. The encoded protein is CASSLRFGGQPQHF.

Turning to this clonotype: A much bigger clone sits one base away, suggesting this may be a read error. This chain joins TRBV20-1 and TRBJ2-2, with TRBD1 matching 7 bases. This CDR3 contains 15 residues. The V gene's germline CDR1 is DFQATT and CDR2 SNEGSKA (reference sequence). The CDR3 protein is CCATRQGWYTGELFF. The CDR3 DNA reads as TGCTGTGCTACCCGACAGGGTTGGTACACCGGGGAGCTGTTTTTT.

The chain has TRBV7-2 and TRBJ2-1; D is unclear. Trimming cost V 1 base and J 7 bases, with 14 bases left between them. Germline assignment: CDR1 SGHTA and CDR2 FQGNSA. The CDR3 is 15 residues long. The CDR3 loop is CASSLGVPLGNEQFF. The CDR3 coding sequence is TGTGCCAGCAGCTTAGGGGTCCCTTTGGGGAATGAGCAGTTCTTC.

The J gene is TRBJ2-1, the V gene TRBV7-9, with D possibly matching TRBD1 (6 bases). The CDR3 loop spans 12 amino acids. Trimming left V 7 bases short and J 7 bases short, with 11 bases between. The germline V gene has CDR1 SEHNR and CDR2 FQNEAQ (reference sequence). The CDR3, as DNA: TGTGCCAGCAACTCCCAGGGGAATGAGCAGTTCTTC. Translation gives CASNSQGNEQFF.

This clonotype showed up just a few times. The CDR3 DNA reads as TGTGCCAGCAGAAGGGTATCTGAAGCTTTCTTT. Amino acid sequence: CASRRVSEAFF. V gene TRBV12-3 or TRBV12-4 combines with J gene TRBJ1-1; no clear D gene. CDR3 length: 11 amino acids. Trimming pared 6 bases from V and 6 bases from J, leaving 8 bases between.

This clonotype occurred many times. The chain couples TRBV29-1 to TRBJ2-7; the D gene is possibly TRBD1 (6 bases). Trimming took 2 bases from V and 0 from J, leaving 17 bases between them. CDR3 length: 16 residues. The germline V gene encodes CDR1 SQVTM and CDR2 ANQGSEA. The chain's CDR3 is CSVEYPGQLSSYEQYF. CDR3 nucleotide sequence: TGCAGCGTTGAATACCCAGGACAGCTAAGCTCCTACGAGCAGTACTTC.

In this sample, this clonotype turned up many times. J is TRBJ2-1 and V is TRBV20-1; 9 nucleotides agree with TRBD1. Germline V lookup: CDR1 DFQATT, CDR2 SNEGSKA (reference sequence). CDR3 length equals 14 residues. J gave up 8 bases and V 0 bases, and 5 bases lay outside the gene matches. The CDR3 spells CSARDRTGAHEQFF. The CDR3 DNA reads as TGCAGTGCTAGAGATAGGACAGGGGCCCATGAGCAGTTCTTC.

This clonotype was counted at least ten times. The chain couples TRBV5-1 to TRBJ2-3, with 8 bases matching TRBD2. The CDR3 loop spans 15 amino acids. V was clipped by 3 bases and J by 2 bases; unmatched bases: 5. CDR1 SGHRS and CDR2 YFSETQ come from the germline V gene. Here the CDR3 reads CASSSATSATDTQYF. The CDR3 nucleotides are TGCGCCAGCAGCTCGGCGACTAGCGCCACAGATACGCAGTATTTT.

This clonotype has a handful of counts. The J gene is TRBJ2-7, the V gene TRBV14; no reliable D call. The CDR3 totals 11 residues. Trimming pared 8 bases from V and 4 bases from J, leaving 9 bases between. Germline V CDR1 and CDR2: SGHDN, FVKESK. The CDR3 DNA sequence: TGTGCCAGCCTAGGCAAATACGAGCAGTACTTC. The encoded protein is CASLGKYEQYF.

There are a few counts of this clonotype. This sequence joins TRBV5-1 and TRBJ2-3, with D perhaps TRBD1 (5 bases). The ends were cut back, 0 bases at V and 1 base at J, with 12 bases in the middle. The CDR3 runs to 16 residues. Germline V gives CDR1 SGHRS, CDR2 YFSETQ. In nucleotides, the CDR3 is TGCGCCAGCAGCTTGGAGCCAGGGATAGGCACAGATACGCAGTATTTT. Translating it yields CASSLEPGIGTDTQYF. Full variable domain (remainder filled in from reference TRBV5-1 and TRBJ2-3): KAGVTQTPRYLIKTRGQQVTLSCSPISGHRSVSWYQQTPGQGLQFLFEYFSETQRNKGNFPGRFSGRQFSNSRSEMNVSTLELGDSALYLCASSLEPGIGTDTQYFGPGTRLTVL.

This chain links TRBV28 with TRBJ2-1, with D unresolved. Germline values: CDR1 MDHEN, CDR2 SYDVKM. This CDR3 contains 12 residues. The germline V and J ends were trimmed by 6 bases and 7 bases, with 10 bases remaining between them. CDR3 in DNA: TGTGCCAGCAGAACCATAAAGAATGAGCAGTTCTTC. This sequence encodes CASRTIKNEQFF.

CDR3 nucleotides: TGCGCCAGCAGCTTGGCCAGCGCCCCTAGCACAGATACGCAGTATTTT. Translated, it gives CASSLASAPSTDTQYF. The chain has TRBV5-1 and TRBJ2-3; no reliable D call. CDR3 length: 16 amino acids. V was clipped by 0 bases and J by 0 bases, with 11 bases between them. Germline CDR1 reads SGHRS; CDR2 reads YFSETQ.

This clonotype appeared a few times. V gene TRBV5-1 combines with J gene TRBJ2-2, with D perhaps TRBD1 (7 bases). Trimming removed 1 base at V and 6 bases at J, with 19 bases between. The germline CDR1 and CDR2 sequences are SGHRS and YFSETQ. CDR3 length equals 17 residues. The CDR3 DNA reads TGCGCCAGCAGCTTGTCGGGTGGAGGGGGCCGTTCCGGGGAGCTGTTTTTT. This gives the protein CASSLSGGGGRSGELFF.

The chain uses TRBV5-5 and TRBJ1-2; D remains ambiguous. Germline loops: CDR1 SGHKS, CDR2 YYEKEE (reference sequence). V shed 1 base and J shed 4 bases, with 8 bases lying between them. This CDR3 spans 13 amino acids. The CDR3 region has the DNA TGTGCCAGCAGCTTGTCCCCAACCTATGGCTACACCTTC. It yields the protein CASSLSPTYGYTF.

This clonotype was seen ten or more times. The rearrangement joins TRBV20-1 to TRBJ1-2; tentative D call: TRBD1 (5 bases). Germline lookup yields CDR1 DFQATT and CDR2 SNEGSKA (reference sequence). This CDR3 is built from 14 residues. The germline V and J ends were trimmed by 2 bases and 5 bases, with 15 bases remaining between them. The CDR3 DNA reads TGCAGTGCTAGACCCCCTGCCGGGGGGTATGGCTACACCTTC. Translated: CSARPPAGGYGYTF.

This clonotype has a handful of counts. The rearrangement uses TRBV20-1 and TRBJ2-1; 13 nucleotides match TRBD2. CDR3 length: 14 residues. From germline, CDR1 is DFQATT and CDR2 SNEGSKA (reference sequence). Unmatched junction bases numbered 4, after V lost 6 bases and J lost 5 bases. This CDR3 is CSAIGTSGNNEQFF. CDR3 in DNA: TGCAGTGCCATAGGGACTAGCGGGAACAATGAGCAGTTCTTC.

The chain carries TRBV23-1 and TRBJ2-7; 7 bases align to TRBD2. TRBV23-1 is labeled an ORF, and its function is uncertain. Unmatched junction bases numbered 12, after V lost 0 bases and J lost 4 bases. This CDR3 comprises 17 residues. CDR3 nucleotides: TGCGCCAGCAGTCAATCGATGAGGGGCGGGAGTGGGTACGAGCAGTACTTC. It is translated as CASSQSMRGGSGYEQYF.

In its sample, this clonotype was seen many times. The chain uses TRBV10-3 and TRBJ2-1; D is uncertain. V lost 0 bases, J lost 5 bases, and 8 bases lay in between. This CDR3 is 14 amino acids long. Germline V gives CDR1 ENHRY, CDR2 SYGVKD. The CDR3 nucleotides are TGTGCCATCAGTGAGTCAGTACGGAACAATGAGCAGTTCTTC. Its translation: CAISESVRNNEQFF.

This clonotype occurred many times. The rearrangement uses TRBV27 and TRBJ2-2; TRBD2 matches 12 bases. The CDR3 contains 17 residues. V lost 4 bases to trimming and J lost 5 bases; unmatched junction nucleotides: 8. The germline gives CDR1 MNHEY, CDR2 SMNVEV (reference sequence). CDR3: CASSSPSGRESTGELFF. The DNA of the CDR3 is TGTGCCAGCAGTTCCCCTAGCGGGAGGGAAAGTACCGGGGAGCTGTTTTTT.

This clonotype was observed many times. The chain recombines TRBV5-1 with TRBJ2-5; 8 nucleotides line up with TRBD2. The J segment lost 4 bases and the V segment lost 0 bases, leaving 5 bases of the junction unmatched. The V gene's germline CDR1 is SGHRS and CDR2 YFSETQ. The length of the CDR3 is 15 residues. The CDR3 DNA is TGCGCCAGCAGCTTGGAGGGACTAGGGGCAGAGACCCAGTACTTC. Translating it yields CASSLEGLGAETQYF.

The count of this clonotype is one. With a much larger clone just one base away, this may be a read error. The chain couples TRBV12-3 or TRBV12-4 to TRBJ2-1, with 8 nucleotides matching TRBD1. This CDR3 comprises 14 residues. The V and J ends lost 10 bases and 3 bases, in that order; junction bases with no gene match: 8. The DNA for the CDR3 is TGTGCCACCGAAGGACAGGGAGGCTACAATGAGCAGTTCTTC. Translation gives CATEGQGGYNEQFF.